This record concerns one TCR beta chain sequence. Sequencing used immunoSEQ multiplex PCR; TCRdb keeps in-frame clones, though not all of them. Of roughly 38,000 clones in the sample, 70% to 85% were seen once. This sample was taken from a study of OX40 agonist ivuxolimab in advanced cancers. This CDR3 is built from 14 residues. V shed 8 bases, J shed 6 bases, and the junction held 8 bases outside the gene matches. Germline CDR1 reads MNHNS; CDR2 reads SASEGT. The source of this sequence is an adult with an advanced solid tumor such as melanoma, head and neck, liver or kidney cancer. Sample: CD4+ or CD8+ T cells sorted from blood, taken in a trial of the OX40 agonist ivuxolimab. This chain uses TRBV6-1 with TRBJ1-5, with TRBD1 matching 9 bases. The CDR3 is CASEDRGASQPQHF. DNA of the CDR3: TGTGCCAGCGAGGACAGGGGAGCATCTCAGCCCCAGCATTTT.